Below, one T cell receptor (beta chain) is given with its context. Its specificity is not known. The data were taken from a study of post-analysis software for immune sequencing data. Study-level points and caveats: Relative to controls, patients had 5 or 6 TRBV segments at higher frequency, with TRBV5-6, TRBV5-1 and TRBV20-1 among these. When compared against controls, multiple sclerosis patients showed significantly lower normalized Chao1 diversity.

This CDR3 has 18 residues. V was cut by 4 bases and J by 0 bases, with 19 bases left in between. Germline V lookup: CDR1 SNHLY, CDR2 FYNNEI. Libraries were made from TCR beta cDNA, and they carried unique molecular identifiers. In TCRdb, the PCR reads were re-called with MiXCR into one record per CDR3 protein. The sample yields more than 500,000 distinct CDR3 sequences, roughly 34% seen once. V usage is TRBV2 and J usage is TRBJ2-1, with D possibly being TRBD1 or TRBD2 (5 bases each). The source of this sequence is a girl aged 2 to 17 with multiple sclerosis. The material sequenced was blood. CDR3 bases: TGTGCCAGCAGTGGGGACGGGGCTGCTCTACTCTCCTACAATGAGCAGTTCTTC. This encodes CASSGDGAALLSYNEQFF.